This TCR beta chain was sequenced during a study of cytomegalovirus exposure and HLA in healthy donors. Findings of the study overall: Through in vitro validation, a few CMV-associated chains were shown to be specific for CMV antigens. Exclusion as indistinguishable affected some V segments, including TRBV6-2 and TRBV6-3.

Trimming took 5 bases from V and 10 from J; bases not matched to a gene: 9. Per the germline V gene, CDR1 is WSHSY and CDR2 is SAAADI. CDR3 size: 14 residues. Of note for this clone: The antigen is unknown.

The PCR contained 60 Vbeta and 13 Jbeta primers. Using immunoSEQ multiplex PCR, the repertoire was profiled, and TCRdb retains in-frame clones only, with some absent. The sample holds 100,000 to 120,000 clones, roughly 84% seen once. This receptor was taken from a man aged 25-45 years in good health and CMV-seropositive. This chain links TRBV10-2 with TRBJ2-3, with 10 bases matching TRBD2. Sequenced: PBMCs. This CDR3 is CASSLAGELWAQYF. The CDR3 bases are TGCGCCAGCAGTCTAGCGGGGGAGCTTTGGGCGCAGTATTTT.